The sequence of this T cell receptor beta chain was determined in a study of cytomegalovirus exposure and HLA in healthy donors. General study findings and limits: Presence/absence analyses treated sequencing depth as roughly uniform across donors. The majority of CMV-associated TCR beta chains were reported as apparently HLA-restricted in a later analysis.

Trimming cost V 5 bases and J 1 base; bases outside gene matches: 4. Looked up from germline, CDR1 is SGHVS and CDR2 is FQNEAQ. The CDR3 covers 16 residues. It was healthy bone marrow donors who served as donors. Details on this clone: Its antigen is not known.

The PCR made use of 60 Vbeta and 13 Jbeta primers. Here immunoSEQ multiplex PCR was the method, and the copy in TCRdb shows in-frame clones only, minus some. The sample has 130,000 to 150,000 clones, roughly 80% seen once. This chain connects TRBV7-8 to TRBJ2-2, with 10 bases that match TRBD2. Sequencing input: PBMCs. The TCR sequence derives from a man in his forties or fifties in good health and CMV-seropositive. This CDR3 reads CASSLIAGGNTGELFF. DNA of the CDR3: TGTGCCAGCAGCCTTATAGCGGGAGGGAACACCGGGGAGCTGTTTTTT.